One sample yielded the 6 T cell receptor beta chains listed below, sequenced in a study of human T cells and chemical hapten exposure. As for time point: patch test 1, 2 weeks after DPC sensitization. Sample treatment: therapeutic diphenylcyclopropenone sensitization with weekly scalp DPC. From the RACE reads, TCRdb called clonotypes with MiXCR, one entry per CDR3 protein. Of tens of thousands of distinct CDR3 sequences detected, 10% to 15% appear once; the ten largest clones hold about 3.7%. The sequencing here drew on whole blood, taken in connection with sensitization to the hapten diphenylcyclopropenone (DPC). Receptors were obtained from an older woman with alopecia areata. Some clones in this sample may be carry-over from other donors' samples.

This chain uses TRBV4-2 with TRBJ1-6; no reliable D call. The CDR3 loop spans 14 amino acids. CDR1 is LGHNA and CDR2 is YNFKEQ in the germline V gene. V dropped 4 bases and J dropped 6 bases, with 10 bases sitting between them. The CDR3 sequence: CASSREQLNSPLHF. In DNA form, the CDR3 reads TGTGCCAGCAGCCGGGAGCAACTTAATTCACCCCTCCACTTT.

In this sample, this clonotype turned up many times. CDR3 in DNA: TGTGCCAGCAGCTTAGGGACAGGGTCGTATGGCTACACCTTC. It specifies CASSLGTGSYGYTF. V gene TRBV7-9 combines with J gene TRBJ1-2; 8 nucleotides agree with TRBD1. Germline assignment: CDR1 SEHNR and CDR2 FQNEAQ (reference sequence). The V segment lost 1 base and the J segment 5 bases; nucleotides outside the gene matches: 3. The CDR3 is made up of 14 amino acids.

This clonotype was recorded many times. This chain joins TRBV29-1 and TRBJ2-7; a weak D match, TRBD1 (5 bases). Trimming removed 7 bases from V and 3 bases from J, with 10 bases in between. The V gene's germline CDR1 is SQVTM and CDR2 ANQGSEA. The CDR3 is 11 residues long. CDR3 region: CSAGHNYEQYF. The CDR3 region has the DNA TGCAGCGCTGGACATAACTACGAGCAGTACTTC.

The V call is TRBV7-2, the J call TRBJ1-2; no firm D call. In germline, CDR1 is SGHTA, CDR2 FQGNSA. CDR3 size: 14 residues. Trimming stripped 7 bases from V and 3 bases from J, with 15 bases between. Here the CDR3 DNA reads TGTGCCAGCATCCCTCTAACAGCGTACTATGGCTACACCTTC. Translated: CASIPLTAYYGYTF.

Ten or more counts support this clonotype. The chain carries TRBV20-1 and TRBJ2-3; no clear D. The V end was cut by 4 bases, the J end by 2 bases, with 7 bases between. This CDR3 spans 12 amino acids. Per germline, CDR1 DFQATT and CDR2 SNEGSKA (reference sequence). This CDR3 reads CSANGNTDTQYF. Here the CDR3 DNA reads TGCAGTGCTAATGGCAACACAGATACGCAGTATTTT.

The genes are TRBV2 and TRBJ1-1; no firm D call. This CDR3 is built from 12 residues. Trimming stripped 6 bases from V and 4 bases from J, with 9 bases between. CDR1 SNHLY and CDR2 FYNNEI come from the germline V gene. The CDR3: CASSPAGTEAFF. CDR3 nucleotide sequence: TGTGCCAGCAGCCCGGCGGGCACTGAAGCTTTCTTT.